This TCR beta chain appears in the sequencing data of a study of T cell responses to AZD1222 COVID-19 vaccine. Study conclusions and caveats: Vaccine-associated CD4 TCRs spanned spike, dominant at 160-218 and 743-854. Donors skewed white British and female; clonal diversity was possibly underestimated. Baseline antibody screening turned up just a handful of seropositive AZD1222 recipients. Reports indicate that nearly half of spike-specific TCRs are directed at unmutated variant regions.

The table came from immunoSEQ multiplex PCR; TCRdb's copy has only in-frame clones and leaves some out. In the table there are more than 150,000 clones, 80% to 95% of which are singletons. From germline, CDR1 is SGHAT and CDR2 FQNNGV. V shed 0 bases and J shed 4 bases, with 22 bases lying between them. CDR3 length: 18 amino acids. On this clone: The antigen is not known.

The sample in question was peripheral blood, obtained 28 days after the second AZD1222 dose. The clonotype originates from an adult who received the AZD1222 COVID-19 vaccine. The rearrangement links TRBV11-2 to TRBJ2-7; D is uncertain. The CDR3 region is CASSLDLPTLMPSYEQYF. CDR3 in DNA: TGTGCCAGCAGCTTAGATCTCCCCACCTTGATGCCATCGTACGAGCAGTACTTC.